Included here is one TCR beta chain sequence, with context. What it binds is unknown. J lost 3 bases, V lost 1 base, and 2 bases had no gene match. CDR3 length: 15 amino acids. From germline, CDR1 is SEHNR and CDR2 FQNEAQ (reference sequence). This sample was included in a study of T cell repertoires in ileal Crohn's disease. Across the study: Operated complications were stricturing disease (approximately 60%) and penetrating disease (approximately 39%). Study-wide findings and caveats: High-frequency clones were more common in sorted CD8 than CD4 cells. Compared with non-smokers, active smokers at surgery showed more clonal expansions.

Only in-frame clones appear in the TCRdb table, and some are missing; sequencing was by immunoSEQ multiplex PCR. The repertoire holds 5,500 to 8,500 clones, with roughly 84% as singletons. Patients were adults with ileal or ileocolonic Crohn's disease needing resection. The material sequenced was ileal tissue. The TCR was taken from an adult with Crohn's disease. This chain links TRBV7-9 with TRBJ2-1; 8 nucleotides match TRBD2. CDR3 region: CASSLGLAFYNEQFF. The DNA of the CDR3 is TGTGCCAGCAGCTTAGGACTAGCGTTCTACAATGAGCAGTTCTTC.